The T cell receptor beta chain under discussion was sequenced for a study of persistence of HIV-infected CD4 T cells. Study-wide results and limits: Degenerate expanded CDR3beta sequences were enriched among CMV- and Gag-responding cells.

V shed 6 bases and J shed 3 bases, with 15 bases lying between them. CDR3 length: 14 amino acids. The germline V gene has CDR1 MGHDK and CDR2 SYGVNS. Remarks on this clone: The antigen is undetermined.

The immunoSEQ assay was version 4, run in survey mode. Each sample used up to 1 ug genomic DNA diluted to 10 ng/uL. Produced via immunoSEQ multiplex PCR; TCRdb's table is partial and in-frame only. This sample has 35,000 to 40,000 clones, with roughly 86% found just once. Anti-CD3/anti-CD28 beads served as a nonspecific positive control stimulus. Sorting of responding CD4+ T cells relied on upregulated CD40 ligand together with CD69. Adults with HIV-1 started suppressive ART while chronically infected. The chain employs TRBV25-1 and TRBJ2-7; D may be TRBD2 (6 bases). The clonotype originates from an adult man with HIV who was CMV-seropositive. This specimen was CD4+ T cells sorted from PBMCs after 18-hour stimulation, taken from a patient who received antiretroviral therapy. The CDR3 DNA reads TGTGCCAGCAGGATTTCTAGCGACGGCTACGAGCAGTACTTC. It encodes CASRISSDGYEQYF.